Listed here are 24 T cell receptor beta chains from one sample, sequenced in a study of CD8 T cells in ankylosing spondylitis. A single record per CDR3 protein comes from TCRdb applying MiXCR to the 5' RACE reads. The sample carries about 92,000 distinct CDR3 sequences, roughly 10% recorded once. Sequencing used blood, either unsorted or a sorted T cell fraction (not recorded which). The source of these receptors is a male donor with ankylosing spondylitis or in good health (not recorded which).

This clonotype has just a few counts. The V call is TRBV6-4, the J call TRBJ2-1; no clear D gene. The CDR3 is made up of 13 amino acids. Germline CDR1 and CDR2: MRHNA and SNTAGT. The germline V and J ends were trimmed by 5 bases and 4 bases, with 9 bases remaining between them. The CDR3 reads CASSQNWYNEQFF. The CDR3, as DNA: TGTGCCAGCAGTCAAAACTGGTACAATGAGCAGTTCTTC.

This clonotype was seen more than once but under ten times. This chain joins TRBV2 and TRBJ2-1; 8 bases fit TRBD1. Germline assignment: CDR1 SNHLY and CDR2 FYNNEI. The V segment lost 4 bases and the J segment 6 bases; nucleotides outside the gene matches: 5. The CDR3 sequence is 14 residues long. CDR3 residues: CASSGRQGTNEQFF. In DNA, the CDR3 is TGTGCCAGCAGTGGGCGACAGGGGACCAATGAGCAGTTCTTC. Variable domain in full (rest from reference TRBV2 and TRBJ2-1): EPEVTQTPSHQVTQMGQEVILRCVPISNHLYFYWYRQILGQKVEFLVSFYNNEISEKSEIFDDQFSVERPDGSNFTLKIRSTKLEDSAMYFCASSGRQGTNEQFFGPGTRLTVL.

At least ten counts were recorded for this clonotype. This chain uses TRBV7-3 with TRBJ2-7; 8 nucleotides align to TRBD1. Germline assignment: CDR1 SGHTA and CDR2 FQGTGA. The CDR3 sequence is 13 residues long. V dropped 5 bases and J dropped 5; count of bases not matched to a gene: 5. The CDR3 here is CASSEDRAHEQYF. CDR3 bases: TGTGCCAGCAGCGAGGACAGGGCCCACGAGCAGTACTTC.

As to this clonotype: A read error may explain this, as a much larger clone is one base away. The rearrangement uses TRBV7-9 and TRBJ1-1; D perhaps matches TRBD1 (6 bases). The V gene lost 5 bases and the J gene lost 7 bases, with 11 bases spanning the gap. CDR3 size: 12 residues. Germline assignment: CDR1 SEHNR and CDR2 FQNEAQ (reference sequence). The CDR3 DNA reads TGTGCCAGCAGCGGGGGGGGGCTTGAAGCTTTCTTT. Translating gives CASSGGGLEAFF.

This clonotype was seen a handful of times. J is TRBJ2-1 and V is TRBV2, with D maybe TRBD1 (5 bases). Germline V gene sequence: CDR1 SNHLY, CDR2 FYNNEI. V was trimmed by 1 base and J by 3 bases, leaving 7 bases between them. The CDR3 totals 14 residues. CDR3 DNA sequence: TGTGCCAGCAGTGAAGGACAGAGCTACAATGAGCAGTTCTTC. Protein sequence: CASSEGQSYNEQFF.

At least ten counts were recorded for this clonotype. The rearrangement joins TRBV6-1 to TRBJ2-5; 8 bases are a match to TRBD1. Trimming took 6 bases from V and 5 from J; bases not matched to a gene: 8. This CDR3 region has 14 residues. The germline CDR1 and CDR2 sequences are MNHNS and SASEGT. The CDR3 loop reads CASRISGGWETQYF. DNA for the CDR3: TGTGCCAGCAGGATTTCAGGGGGCTGGGAGACCCAGTACTTC.

This clonotype came up many times. The chain employs TRBV12-3 or TRBV12-4 and TRBJ1-2; D gene unclear. With 5 bases removed from V and 5 bases from J, the gap between germline ends came to 12 bases. This CDR3 region has 13 residues. In DNA, the CDR3 is TGTGCCAGCAGTCCGTCGAGACTTTATGGCTACACCTTC. Encoded protein: CASSPSRLYGYTF.

This clonotype came up many times. The chain has TRBV30 and TRBJ2-7; tentatively, D is TRBD1 (5 bases). Per the germline V gene, CDR1 is GTSNPN and CDR2 is SVGIG (reference sequence). V was shortened by 7 bases and J by 0 bases, with 13 bases between the two germline ends. This CDR3 has 13 residues. CDR3 in amino acids: CAYTGFNSYEQYF. As DNA, the CDR3 is TGTGCCTACACAGGCTTCAACTCCTACGAGCAGTACTTC. Using reference TRBV30 and TRBJ2-7 for the parts outside the CDR3, the full variable domain is SQTIHQWPATLVQPVGSPLSLECTVEGTSNPNLYWYRQAAGRGLQLLFYSVGIGQISSEVPQNLSASRPQDRQFILSSKKLLLSDSGFYLCAYTGFNSYEQYFGPGTRLTVT.

This clonotype was picked up many times. The chain recombines TRBV3-1 with TRBJ2-1, with D unclear. V was pared by 4 bases and J by 4 bases, with 14 bases between. From germline, CDR1 is LGHDT and CDR2 YNNKEL (reference sequence). The CDR3 length is 15 residues. The CDR3 bases are TGTGCCAGCAGCCGTCCGGGTGCGGCGTACAATGAGCAGTTCTTC. Translated: CASSRPGAAYNEQFF.

Of note for this clonotype: One junction end disagrees with the germline gene, perhaps due to a read error. The chain recombines TRBV27 with TRBJ1-6; D is unclear. The CDR3 covers 14 residues. The germline CDR1 and CDR2 sequences are MNHEY and SMNVEV (reference sequence). CDR3 coding DNA: TGTACCAGCAGTTTATCGGACGAATCGGGACCCCTCCACTTT. It codes for CTSSLSDESGPLHF.

The gene calls are TRBV21-1 and TRBJ2-5; TRBD1, as called in the table, went unchecked against the DNA. TRBV21-1 is termed a pseudogene. The CDR3 spans 15 residues. DNA of the CDR3: TGTGCCAGCAGCAACAAATGGGGGCCAGGAGAGACCCAGTACTTC. Protein: CASSNKWGPGETQYF.

In its sample, this clonotype was seen many times. This chain links TRBV5-1 with TRBJ1-1; D gene unclear. The V gene's germline CDR1 is SGHRS and CDR2 YFSETQ. V lost 3 bases and J lost 1, with 10 bases in between. The CDR3 has 14 residues. The CDR3 nucleotides are TGCGCCAGCAGCTCTACTGGACGGAACACTGAAGCTTTCTTT. This codes for CASSSTGRNTEAFF.

The rearrangement uses TRBV7-9 and TRBJ2-3; possibly TRBD2 for D (5 bases). The CDR3 totals 16 residues. Germline V lookup: CDR1 SEHNR, CDR2 FQNEAQ (reference sequence). With 1 base removed from V and 0 bases from J, the gap between germline ends came to 11 bases. CDR3 amino acids: CASSLGASPSTDTQYF. CDR3 bases: TGTGCCAGCAGCTTAGGGGCTAGCCCTAGCACAGATACGCAGTATTTT.

This clonotype was picked up many times. This chain links TRBV5-1 with TRBJ2-3; D uncertain. The V gene lost 1 base and the J gene lost 2 bases, with 8 bases spanning the gap. Germline V CDR1 and CDR2: SGHRS, YFSETQ. The CDR3 covers 14 residues. The CDR3 DNA sequence: TGCGCCAGCAGCTTGTCCAGAGACACAGATACGCAGTATTTT. Its translation is CASSLSRDTDTQYF.

This sequence joins TRBV14 and TRBJ2-4; no firm D call. The V end lost 3 bases, the J end lost 5 bases, and 14 bases lay between the germline ends. In germline, CDR1 is SGHDN, CDR2 FVKESK. This CDR3 region has 15 residues. The CDR3 loop reads CASSQSSIGENIQYF. CDR3 coding DNA: TGTGCCAGCAGCCAGTCCTCGATCGGTGAAAACATTCAGTACTTC.

This clonotype was picked up many times. The V call is TRBV18, the J call TRBJ2-5; D ambiguous. The CDR3 spans 12 residues. With 5 bases removed from V and 2 bases from J, the gap between germline ends came to 6 bases. Germline-derived CDR1 and CDR2 are KGHSH and LQKENI. For the CDR3, the DNA is TGTGCCAGCTCAAACTCTCAAGAGACCCAGTACTTC. This gives the protein CASSNSQETQYF.

The chain uses TRBV12-3 or TRBV12-4 and TRBJ2-2; tentative D call: TRBD1 (6 bases). There are 15 residues in the CDR3. Trimming stripped 6 bases from V and 7 bases from J, with 18 bases between. This CDR3 reads CASSPGAQRNGELFF. The CDR3 nucleotides read TGTGCCAGCAGCCCAGGGGCACAGAGGAACGGGGAGCTGTTTTTT.

This clonotype appeared many times. The CDR3 region is CAIPRDWETQYF. DNA for the CDR3: TGTGCCATCCCCCGGGATTGGGAGACCCAGTACTTC. The J gene is TRBJ2-5, the V gene TRBV10-3; possible D gene TRBD2, 5 bases. In germline, CDR1 is ENHRY, CDR2 SYGVKD. The CDR3 loop spans 12 amino acids. Trimming pared 8 bases from V and 5 bases from J, leaving 12 bases between.

Details on this clonotype: A much larger clone sits a single nucleotide away, making a read error possible. The chain is built from TRBV5-1 and TRBJ2-2; possibly TRBD1 for D (6 bases). V gave up 7 bases and J gave up 7 bases, with 14 bases separating them. The CDR3 length is 13 residues. Germline CDR1 reads SGHRS; CDR2 reads YFSETQ. CDR3 residues: CASGTRGVGELFF. The CDR3 coding sequence is TGCGCCAGCGGGACAAGGGGCGTCGGGGAGCTGTTTTTT.

The V and J genes are TRBV20-1 and TRBJ2-7; 9 bases line up with TRBD2. The V gene's germline CDR1 is DFQATT and CDR2 SNEGSKA (reference sequence). This CDR3 is 15 amino acids long. After removal of 3 bases from V and 4 bases from J, the junction contained 10 bases not matched to a gene. The CDR3 coding sequence is TGCAGTGCTAGGCCAGCGGCGGGGGGGGGTTACGAGCAGTACTTC. This encodes CSARPAAGGGYEQYF.

This clonotype has a count of ten or more. The rearrangement uses TRBV5-4 and TRBJ2-1; the D gene is possibly TRBD2 (6 bases). The CDR3 is 13 residues long. The V end was cut by 0 bases, the J end by 7 bases, with 8 bases between. CDR1 and CDR2 (germline): SGHNT, YYREEE (reference sequence). The CDR3 sequence: CASSLELANEQFF. CDR3 nucleotide sequence: TGTGCCAGCAGCTTGGAGCTAGCGAATGAGCAGTTCTTC.

The sample holds many counts of this clonotype. The chain carries TRBV9 and TRBJ2-1, with D unresolved. The CDR3 contains 12 residues. Germline CDR1 and CDR2: SGDLS and YYNGEE. V was shortened by 6 bases and J by 5 bases, with 9 bases between the two germline ends. The chain's CDR3 is CASNAGDNEQFF. The CDR3 DNA reads TGTGCCAGCAACGCAGGAGACAATGAGCAGTTCTTC.

This clonotype was counted only a few times. This chain joins TRBV7-2 and TRBJ2-1, with D possibly called TRBD1 or TRBD2 (6 bases each). The V gene lost 1 base and the J gene lost 7 bases, with 17 bases spanning the gap. Germline loops: CDR1 SGHTA, CDR2 FQGNSA. The CDR3 covers 16 residues. The CDR3 loop is CASSLDVGGRGNEQFF. CDR3 DNA: TGTGCCAGCAGCTTAGACGTAGGGGGGCGTGGGAATGAGCAGTTCTTC.

This clonotype was seen repeatedly, ten times or more. The chain combines TRBV20-1 with TRBJ1-2; D remains ambiguous. Germline CDR1 and CDR2: DFQATT and SNEGSKA (reference sequence). With 2 bases removed from V and 0 bases from J, the gap between germline ends came to 10 bases. CDR3 size: 14 residues. In DNA form, the CDR3 reads TGCAGTGCTAGACCGGACGGATCTAACTATGGCTACACCTTC. This gives the protein CSARPDGSNYGYTF.